A selection of T cell receptor beta chains follows, all from one sample in a study of blood T cell repertoires in COVID-19. Assay used: immunoSEQ multiplex PCR; TCRdb lists only in-frame clones, some missing. This sample has around 150,000 clones, with 81% found just once. Sequenced sample: peripheral blood. These TCRs come from a woman aged 60-75 years with active or convalescent COVID-19. The CDR3 runs from the conserved cysteine through the conserved F or W. Each record gives: D gene, clone size, J gene, V gene, CDR3 protein, CDR3 DNA. The D gene is left open where the match is weak. Where a row states a size, it is once, few, many or the class of an expanded clone; other rows omit it.

D gene: .
clone size: .
J gene: TRBJ1-5
V gene: TRBV24-1
CDR3 protein: CATSRSFNQPQHF
CDR3 DNA: TGTGCCACCAGTCGTAGTTTCAATCAGCCCCAGCATTTT

D gene: TRBD2
clone size: .
J gene: TRBJ2-6
V gene: TRBV19
CDR3 protein: CASSTRSGTSGSGANVLTF
CDR3 DNA: TGTGCCAGTAGTACGAGGTCCGGGACTAGCGGGTCTGGGGCCAACGTCCTGACTTTC

D gene: TRBD1
clone size: .
J gene: TRBJ2-2
V gene: TRBV27
CDR3 protein: CASSFGQGLYTGELFF
CDR3 DNA: TGTGCCAGCAGTTTCGGACAGGGTCTTTACACCGGGGAGCTGTTTTTT

D gene: .
clone size: .
J gene: TRBJ2-5
V gene: TRBV24-1
CDR3 protein: CATSDTDIQETQYF
CDR3 DNA: TGTGCCACCAGTGATACCGACATCCAAGAGACCCAGTACTTC

D gene: TRBD1
clone size: .
J gene: TRBJ1-1
V gene: TRBV30
CDR3 protein: CAWRSRTGENTEAFF
CDR3 DNA: TGTGCCTGGAGGTCCCGGACAGGGGAAAACACTGAAGCTTTCTTT

D gene: .
clone size: few
J gene: TRBJ2-7
V gene: TRBV27
CDR3 protein: CASSPRIVVGYEQYF
CDR3 DNA: TGTGCCAGCAGTCCTAGAATCGTAGTCGGCTACGAGCAGTACTTC

D gene: .
clone size: .
J gene: TRBJ1-5
V gene: TRBV10-1
CDR3 protein: CASSEGQGSWSNQPQHF
CDR3 DNA: TGCGCCAGCAGTGAGGGGCAGGGAAGTTGGAGCAATCAGCCCCAGCATTTT

D gene: .
clone size: .
J gene: TRBJ2-1
V gene: TRBV28
CDR3 protein: CASSFGASNEQFF
CDR3 DNA: TGTGCCAGCAGTTTCGGAGCATCCAATGAGCAGTTCTTC

D gene: TRBD2
clone size: .
J gene: TRBJ2-1
V gene: TRBV19
CDR3 protein: CASSIDYSGIYNEQFF
CDR3 DNA: TGTGCCAGTAGTATAGACTACAGCGGGATCTACAATGAGCAGTTCTTC

D gene: .
clone size: .
J gene: TRBJ2-7
V gene: TRBV28
CDR3 protein: CASSSQWAAYEQYF
CDR3 DNA: TGTGCCAGCAGTTCCCAATGGGCTGCCTACGAGCAGTACTTC

D gene: TRBD2
clone size: .
J gene: TRBJ2-3
V gene: TRBV11-2
CDR3 protein: CASSQIPGLVSADTQYF
CDR3 DNA: TGTGCCAGCAGCCAAATTCCGGGACTAGTCAGCGCAGATACGCAGTATTTT

D gene: .
clone size: once
J gene: TRBJ1-5
V gene: TRBV6-5
CDR3 protein: CASVSERGMNQPQHF
CDR3 DNA: TGTGCCAGCGTCTCAGAAAGAGGAATGAATCAGCCCCAGCATTTT

D gene: TRBD2
clone size: once
J gene: TRBJ2-7
V gene: TRBV5-4
CDR3 protein: CASSQTSGSSYEQYF
CDR3 DNA: TGTGCCAGCAGCCAAACTAGCGGAAGCTCCTACGAGCAGTACTTC

D gene: TRBD1
clone size: .
J gene: TRBJ2-7
V gene: TRBV28
CDR3 protein: CASNDRGDSYEQYF
CDR3 DNA: TGTGCCAGCAATGACAGGGGGGACTCCTACGAGCAGTACTTC

D gene: TRBD1
clone size: .
J gene: TRBJ1-6
V gene: TRBV6-1
CDR3 protein: CASSEGQENSPLHF
CDR3 DNA: TGTGCCAGCAGTGAGGGACAGGAGAATTCACCCCTCCACTTT

D gene: TRBD1
clone size: .
J gene: TRBJ2-5
V gene: TRBV28
CDR3 protein: CASSPPGQGQETQYF
CDR3 DNA: TGTGCCAGCAGTCCGCCGGGACAGGGCCAAGAGACCCAGTACTTC

D gene: TRBD1
clone size: .
J gene: TRBJ1-5
V gene: TRBV2
CDR3 protein: CASSRQGGWGNQPQHF
CDR3 DNA: TGTGCCAGCAGTCGACAGGGGGGATGGGGCAATCAGCCCCAGCATTTT

D gene: TRBD1
clone size: .
J gene: TRBJ1-2
V gene: TRBV14
CDR3 protein: CASSQDLPGQGGGYTF
CDR3 DNA: TGTGCCAGCAGCCAAGATCTACCGGGACAGGGAGGCGGCTACACCTTC

D gene: TRBD1
clone size: .
J gene: TRBJ2-1
V gene: TRBV16
CDR3 protein: CASSVRGLDVVQFF
CDR3 DNA: TGTGCCAGCAGCGTCAGGGGGCTTGATGTTGTGCAGTTCTTC

D gene: .
clone size: .
J gene: TRBJ1-6
V gene: TRBV10-3
CDR3 protein: CAISESETGDNSPLHF
CDR3 DNA: TGTGCCATCAGTGAGTCCGAGACAGGAGATAATTCACCCCTCCACTTT